These 15 T cell receptor beta chains were sequenced from one sample in a study of shared T cell receptors in the human thymus. Clones were read by immunoSEQ multiplex PCR, and TCRdb kept only the in-frame ones, dropping some. In the table there are roughly 550,000 clones, about 80% of which are singletons. These data also featured in a second study, about human thymus T cells.

Material for sequencing was thymocytes. The origin of the receptors is a boy in the first two years of life with a congenital heart defect.

This clone was observed once. The genes are TRBV1 and TRBJ2-1; the table's TRBD2 call for D was not verified on the DNA. TRBV1 is listed as a pseudogene. This CDR3 has 19 residues. This chain's CDR3 is CTSSQDPQKLAGGNNEQFF. CDR3 bases: TGCACCAGCAGCCAAGATCCTCAAAAATTAGCGGGAGGTAACAATGAGCAGTTCTTC.

This CDR3 is CASSPTAGNTEAFF. CDR3 in DNA: TGTGCCAGCAGTCCGACCGCAGGGAACACTGAAGCTTTCTTT. V is TRBV27 and J is TRBJ1-1; D is unclear. Trimming cost V 5 bases and J 1 base, with 11 bases left between them. This CDR3 spans 14 amino acids. Looked up from germline, CDR1 is MNHEY and CDR2 is SMNVEV (reference sequence).

J is TRBJ1-4 and V is TRBV14; TRBD1 might be the D (6 bases). The CDR3 totals 15 residues. The germline gives CDR1 SGHDN, CDR2 FVKESK. The V gene lost 5 bases and the J gene lost 3 bases, with 13 bases spanning the gap. The CDR3 sequence is CASSRKGGPNEKLFF. The DNA of the CDR3 is TGTGCCAGCAGCAGAAAAGGGGGTCCTAATGAAAAACTGTTTTTT.

The table lists this clone with a count of one. The chain joins TRBV19 to TRBJ1-5; D unclear. This CDR3 has 13 residues. The germline V and J ends were trimmed by 7 bases and 7 bases, with 14 bases remaining between them. From germline, CDR1 is LNHDA and CDR2 SQIVND (reference sequence). The CDR3 nucleotides are TGTGCCAGTACCTTCCCAGGTGGGCAGCCCCAGCATTTT. This encodes CASTFPGGQPQHF.

The rearrangement uses TRBV9 and TRBJ2-7; 8 bases agree with TRBD1. Per germline, CDR1 SGDLS and CDR2 YYNGEE. V lost 4 bases, J lost 5 bases, and 11 bases stayed unmatched. The CDR3 is made up of 15 amino acids. The CDR3 DNA reads as TGTGCCAGCAGCTCGCCCTCGGACAGGGTTAACGAGCAGTACTTC. Its translation: CASSSPSDRVNEQYF.

The chain links TRBV25-1 to TRBJ2-5, with 8 bases fitting TRBD1. Trimming took 8 bases from V and 2 from J; bases not matched to a gene: 10. The germline gives CDR1 MGHDK, CDR2 SYGVNS. The CDR3 consists of 15 residues. The CDR3 coding sequence is TGTGCCAGCGGGGGACAGGTTCCAAAACAAGAGACCCAGTACTTC. It yields the protein CASGGQVPKQETQYF.

This sequence joins TRBV12-5 and TRBJ1-1, with D maybe TRBD1 (5 bases). The CDR3 runs 19 residues. Between the trimmed V and J ends, which lost 1 base and 4 bases, there was a span of 25 bases. The germline V gene has CDR1 LGHNT and CDR2 FRNRAP. The CDR3 loop reads CASGLDAFLPLREGTEAFF. CDR3 nucleotide sequence: TGTGCTAGTGGTTTGGACGCCTTTCTCCCTCTCAGGGAAGGCACTGAAGCTTTCTTT.

This chain joins TRBV5-8 and TRBJ1-1; D perhaps matches TRBD1 (6 bases). The V gene's germline CDR1 is SGHTS and CDR2 YDEGEE. V lost 0 bases and J 9 bases, leaving 12 bases between the germline ends. The CDR3 sequence is 13 residues long. CDR3 coding DNA: TGTGCCAGCAGCTTGGTGGGGGACACCAAAGCTTTCTTT. Protein: CASSLVGDTKAFF.

This clone was picked up a small number of times. This chain uses TRBV6-5 with TRBJ2-5, with a tentative D call TRBD2 (6 bases). The ends were cut back, 4 bases at V and 1 base at J, with 13 bases in the middle. This CDR3 has 15 residues. Germline CDR1 reads MNHEY; CDR2 reads SVGAGI. CDR3 nucleotide sequence: TGTGCCAGCAGTTCCCGACTAGACCGCCAAGAGACCCAGTACTTC. Protein: CASSSRLDRQETQYF.

This sequence joins TRBV7-9 and TRBJ2-7, with TRBD1 identical over 9 bases. Looked up from germline, CDR1 is SEHNR and CDR2 is FQNEAQ (reference sequence). The ends lost 0 bases at V and 4 bases at J; junction bases unmatched: 7. The CDR3 has 16 amino acids. The DNA of the CDR3 is TGTGCCAGCAGCTTAGCCCATCGGGGACAGGGATACGAGCAGTACTTC. Protein product: CASSLAHRGQGYEQYF.

This chain uses TRBV5-6 with TRBJ2-7, with a possible D match to TRBD1 (5 bases). The CDR3 has 14 residues. Germline assignment: CDR1 SGHDT and CDR2 YYEEEE. V was shortened by 0 bases and J by 2 bases, with 9 bases between the two germline ends. The CDR3: CASSLAGLPYEQYF. CDR3 coding DNA: TGTGCCAGCAGCTTGGCAGGGCTCCCCTACGAGCAGTACTTC. The full variable domain, completed using reference TRBV5-6 and TRBJ2-7, is DAGVTQSPTHLIKTRGQQVTLRCSPKSGHDTVSWYQQALGQGPQFIFQYYEEEERQRGNFPDRFSGHQFPNYSSELNVNALLLGDSALYLCASSLAGLPYEQYFGPGTRLTVT.

The chain recombines TRBV5-6 with TRBJ2-1, with D unclear. The ends were cut back, 8 bases at V and 0 bases at J, with 15 bases in the middle. The CDR3 has 15 residues. Germline V lookup: CDR1 SGHDT, CDR2 YYEEEE. This chain's CDR3 is CASAAYDRSYNEQFF. The CDR3 region has the DNA TGTGCCAGTGCGGCCTACGACCGCTCCTACAATGAGCAGTTCTTC.

The chain is built from TRBV5-6 and TRBJ2-7; TRBD2 matches at 7 bases. The CDR3 has 13 residues. Germline CDR1 reads SGHDT; CDR2 reads YYEEEE. The junction had 5 bases not matched to a gene; V was cut back by 2 bases and J by 6 bases. This chain's CDR3 is CASSFRLAREQYF. In DNA form, the CDR3 reads TGTGCCAGCAGCTTCAGACTAGCACGCGAGCAGTACTTC.

The V call is TRBV5-4, the J call TRBJ1-1; no definite D call. V was cut by 1 base and J by 0 bases, with 13 bases left in between. This CDR3 contains 16 residues. Germline lookup yields CDR1 SGHNT and CDR2 YYREEE (reference sequence). This chain's CDR3 is CASSLTDQPVNTEAFF. CDR3 nucleotides: TGTGCCAGCAGCTTGACAGACCAGCCTGTGAACACTGAAGCTTTCTTT.

This sequence joins TRBV5-1 and TRBJ2-7; possibly TRBD1 for D (5 bases). Germline V gene data show CDR1 as SGHRS and CDR2 as YFSETQ. With 2 bases removed from V and 7 bases from J, the gap between germline ends came to 10 bases. This CDR3 has 12 amino acids. The CDR3 spells CASSLRSGEQYF. DNA of the CDR3: TGCGCCAGCAGCTTACGTTCAGGGGAGCAGTACTTC.